This T cell receptor beta chain emerged from a study of blood T cell repertoires in COVID-19. Study at large: Sites in the United States, Italy and Spain provided acute and convalescent COVID-19 samples. T cells, B-cell-depleted T cells, or PBMCs provided the cDNA or gDNA that served as material.

How the authors handled the data: Amplification of reference gene primers provided the estimated nucleated cell counts. Measured with immunoSEQ multiplex PCR; TCRdb has only the in-frame clones, and not every one. V and J calls and clone size come straight from that table; D and trimming were deduced from the DNA. Found here are about 190,000 clones, approximately 87% of them singletons; the top ten hold 0.85% to 0.95%. CDR3 size: 14 residues. Germline trimming cut 3 bases from V and 4 bases from J; bases unmatched to any gene: 5. In germline, CDR1 is MGHDK, CDR2 SYGVNS. Sequencing was done on a sample of peripheral blood. The sequence was obtained from a woman under 30 who had recovered from COVID-19. This chain connects TRBV25-1 to TRBJ1-1; 7 nucleotides line up with TRBD1. Here the CDR3 reads CASSDNRGGTEAFF. The DNA for the CDR3 is TGTGCCAGCAGTGACAACAGGGGAGGCACTGAAGCTTTCTTT.